This passage covers 7 T cell receptor beta chains from one sample sequenced in a study of Ad26.COV2.S vaccination and SARS-CoV-2 variants (dated by TCRdb to the early 2020s). The sample's treatment or condition label is to be understood as: approximately 18 received Ad26.COV2.S at low or high dose, single or two shots; several received placebo; per-sample allocation not given. Repertoires of vaccine and placebo recipients were sequenced from samples collected on day 63 after the first injection. Libraries were constructed by the immunoSEQ multiplex PCR assay. This is the immuneACCESS table as TCRdb keeps it, with only in-frame sequences that have V and J called. A part of the clones is gone; compared with another copy, unresolved V genes explain less than half, and the rest is unexplained. Here the sample has roughly 450,000 clones; around 90% occur a single time. Of the sample, less than 15% falls within the top ten clones.

The material sequenced was peripheral blood, taken in a trial of Ad26.COV2.S vaccine versus placebo. All receptors come from a person between 18 and 60 years old who received the Ad26.COV2.S COVID-19 vaccine or a placebo.

The rearrangement links TRBV6-2 or TRBV6-3 to TRBJ1-1; D unclear. This CDR3 comprises 15 residues. Trimming removed 2 bases from V and 2 bases from J, with 12 bases in between. Germline V CDR1 and CDR2: MNHEY, SVGEGT. The CDR3 sequence is CASSYARTLNTEAFF. CDR3 sequence (DNA): TGTGCCAGCAGTTACGCTCGTACTTTAAACACTGAAGCTTTCTTT.

As concerns this clone: Germline and junction disagree at one end, which may indicate a read error. This chain links TRBV30 with TRBJ2-1, with TRBD2 matching 9 bases. The CDR3 covers 10 residues. Germline CDR1 and CDR2: GTSNPN and SVGIG (reference sequence). The CDR3, as DNA: TGTGCCTGGAATAGCGGGAGTATTGTCTTC. Its protein product is CAWNSGSIVF.

The gene calls are TRBV6-2 or TRBV6-3 and TRBJ2-7; D may match TRBD1 or TRBD2 (5 bases each). V shed 0 bases and J shed 6 bases, with 15 bases lying between them. CDR3 length: 15 residues. Germline V gene lookup returns CDR1 MNHEY and CDR2 SVGEGT. The CDR3 DNA reads TGTGCCAGCAGTTACTCGGAGACAAGAGGGGTCGAGCAGTACTTC. This codes for CASSYSETRGVEQYF.

This clone was found once. This sequence joins TRBV4-3 and TRBJ2-7; 10 bases match TRBD2. Per germline, CDR1 LGHNA and CDR2 YSLEER. Trimming removed 1 base from V and 1 base from J; junction bases left unmatched: 4. The CDR3 contains 16 residues. The CDR3 coding sequence is TGCGCCAGCAGCCAAGGGTCTAGCGGGGGTTCCTACGAGCAGTACTTC. Protein sequence: CASSQGSSGGSYEQYF.

The rearrangement links TRBV7-2 to TRBJ2-1, with 8 bases matching TRBD2. The CDR3 totals 15 residues. J was trimmed by 0 bases and V by 5 bases; bases with no gene match: 3. Germline assignment: CDR1 SGHTA and CDR2 FQGNSA. CDR3 coding DNA: TGTGCCAGCAGCCCAAGCGGGAGCTCCTACAATGAGCAGTTCTTC. Its protein product is CASSPSGSSYNEQFF.

This clone occurred a few times. CDR3 in amino acids: CASRTTGGGEKLFF. Written as DNA, the CDR3 is TGTGCCAGTAGGACGACAGGGGGCGGAGAAAAACTGTTTTTT. The J gene is TRBJ1-4, the V gene TRBV19; the match to TRBD1 covers 10 bases. The V and J ends lost 6 bases and 8 bases, in that order; junction bases with no gene match: 6. This CDR3 is built from 14 residues. Germline V lookup: CDR1 LNHDA, CDR2 SQIVND (reference sequence).

This clone was picked up a small number of times. V and J are TRBV7-2 and TRBJ2-7; D not resolved. V dropped 4 bases and J dropped 11 bases, with 21 bases sitting between them. The CDR3 loop spans 14 amino acids. In germline, CDR1 is SGHTA, CDR2 FQGNSA. In nucleotides, the CDR3 is TGTGCCAGCAGCTCGACCCCCACTTCGGCTTTGGAGTACTTC. As protein: CASSSTPTSALEYF.